This TCR beta chain was recovered during a study of blood T cell repertoires in COVID-19. For the study at large: COVID-19 samples from acute and convalescent phases originated in the United States, Italy and Spain. Nucleic acid was either cDNA or gDNA, and it came from T cells, B-cell-depleted T cells, or PBMCs.

As originally analysed: Quantification of nucleated cells was approximated via reference gene primer amplification. The data were produced by immunoSEQ multiplex PCR, yet TCRdb's version contains in-frame clones alone and is incomplete. The V and J calls and clone size are taken from that table; D and trimming were inferred from the DNA. Of a few hundred thousand clones in the sample, around 90% were seen once. Germline V gene data show CDR1 as SNHLY and CDR2 as FYNNEI. V lost 4 bases to trimming and J lost 3 bases, with 12 bases between them. The length of the CDR3 is 15 residues. Seattle enrolled patients during active infection and tracked them longitudinally.

The TCR comes from a young man with COVID-19, enrolled during active disease. Input material: peripheral blood. The chain couples TRBV2 to TRBJ2-2; possible D gene TRBD2, 6 bases. The CDR3 protein is CASSVTSTYTGELFF. The CDR3 DNA follows: TGTGCCAGCAGTGTCACTAGCACATACACCGGGGAGCTGTTTTTT.